One sample yielded the 15 T cell receptor beta chains listed below, sequenced in a study of shared clonotypes between healthy human individuals. Clones were read by immunoSEQ multiplex PCR, and TCRdb kept only the in-frame ones, dropping some. In the table there are roughly 2.2 million clones, 85% to 95% of which are singletons. The source material was naive CD4+ T cells from PBMCs. The subset was: CD45RA+ positively selected. The receptor set was obtained from a man younger than 35 in good health. Some clones in this sample may be carry-over from other donors' samples.

This clone showed up just once. The V and J genes are TRBV29-1 and TRBJ1-1; TRBD1 agrees at 9 bases. Germline V CDR1 and CDR2: SQVTM, ANQGSEA. The CDR3 loop spans 13 amino acids. The CDR3 coding sequence is TGCAGAGCAGACAGGGGGGTGAACACTGAAGCTTTCTTT. Protein product: CRADRGVNTEAFF.

This chain connects TRBV28 to TRBJ2-1; 8 bases are shared with TRBD1. This CDR3 region has 16 residues. Germline CDR1 is MDHEN and CDR2 is SYDVKM. After removal of 5 bases from V and 7 bases from J, the junction contained 13 bases not matched to a gene. CDR3 nucleotide sequence: TGTGCCAGCAGTCAAGCCGGGACAGGCCTTGCAAATGAGCAGTTCTTC. It is translated as CASSQAGTGLANEQFF.

The chain joins TRBV6-1 to TRBJ1-4; D not certain. Germline V lookup: CDR1 MNHNS, CDR2 SASEGT. Trimming took off 3 bases at V and 7 bases at J, with 15 bases between the two ends. This CDR3 is built from 15 residues. CDR3 DNA: TGTGCCAGCAGTGATGCTATAAGGGCCAGTGAAAAACTGTTTTTT. Protein sequence: CASSDAIRASEKLFF.

This chain joins TRBV18 and TRBJ2-1; D is ambiguous. CDR3 size: 17 residues. Germline CDR1 reads KGHSH; CDR2 reads LQKENI. Trimming stripped 3 bases from V and 9 bases from J, with 24 bases between. The CDR3 spells CASSPLSSSAGNREQFF. The DNA for the CDR3 is TGTGCCAGCTCACCCCTGTCGAGTTCCGCCGGCAATCGTGAGCAGTTCTTC.

The rearrangement links TRBV7-3 to TRBJ1-2, with TRBD1 matching 8 bases. Germline CDR1 is SGHTA and CDR2 is FQGTGA. The V and J ends lost 1 base and 4 bases, in that order; junction bases with no gene match: 5. The CDR3 is 15 residues long. The CDR3 spells CASSLKGTGFYGYTF. The CDR3 DNA sequence: TGTGCCAGCAGCTTAAAAGGGACAGGATTCTATGGCTACACCTTC.

The chain combines TRBV25-1 with TRBJ2-2, with 7 positions matching TRBD2. J gave up 4 bases and V 2 bases, and 4 bases lay outside the gene matches. Germline CDR1 is MGHDK and CDR2 is SYGVNS. The CDR3 covers 15 residues. The CDR3 region is CASSEAGVSTGELFF. The CDR3 DNA is TGTGCCAGCAGTGAAGCGGGAGTGAGCACCGGGGAGCTGTTTTTT.

Written as DNA, the CDR3 is TGTGCCAGCAGCCCCGACCCCGGGCTTTCCTACGAGCAGTACTTC. Its protein is CASSPDPGLSYEQYF. The chain joins TRBV7-2 to TRBJ2-7; D unclear. The CDR3 covers 15 residues. Germline V gene data show CDR1 as SGHTA and CDR2 as FQGNSA. The ends were cut back, 5 bases at V and 1 base at J, with 15 bases in the middle.

This chain connects TRBV9 to TRBJ2-3, with 9 bases matching TRBD2. This CDR3 spans 17 amino acids. V lost 4 bases, J lost 0 bases, and 9 bases stayed unmatched. The V gene's germline CDR1 is SGDLS and CDR2 YYNGEE. The DNA for the CDR3 is TGTGCCAGCAGCAGGAACGCGGGAGGGACTAGCACAGATACGCAGTATTTT. It yields the protein CASSRNAGGTSTDTQYF.

The rearrangement uses TRBV19 and TRBJ2-5; perhaps TRBD1 as D (5 bases). Germline lookup yields CDR1 LNHDA and CDR2 SQIVND (reference sequence). The germline V and J ends were trimmed by 10 bases and 5 bases, with 14 bases remaining between them. The CDR3 is 12 residues long. The CDR3 bases are TGTGCCACTAAGGGGCGTTTGGAGACCCAGTACTTC. Encoded protein: CATKGRLETQYF.

This chain uses TRBV12-5 with TRBJ2-1; 16 nucleotides match TRBD2. Trimming removed 5 bases from V and 4 bases from J; junction bases left unmatched: 11. This CDR3 contains 19 residues. Germline V gives CDR1 LGHNT, CDR2 FRNRAP. The CDR3: CASGQGLAGGPAFYNEQFF. CDR3 DNA: TGTGCTAGTGGTCAGGGACTAGCGGGAGGGCCAGCGTTTTACAATGAGCAGTTCTTC.

The V and J genes are TRBV4-1 and TRBJ1-4; D not resolved. This CDR3 has 15 residues. The ends were cut back, 4 bases at V and 2 bases at J, with 11 bases in the middle. CDR1 is MGHRA, CDR2 YSYEKL, per germline. Here the CDR3 reads CASSRVPGTNEKLFF. DNA of the CDR3: TGCGCCAGCAGCCGCGTACCCGGGACTAATGAAAAACTGTTTTTT.

For this clone: In the same sample, other DNA sequences code for this CDR3. The chain recombines TRBV15 with TRBJ1-5, with D tentatively TRBD1 (5 bases). CDR3 length equals 13 residues. Per germline, CDR1 LNHNV and CDR2 YYDKDF (reference sequence). Trimming stripped 0 bases from V and 7 bases from J, with 7 bases between. CDR3 amino acids: CATSRDRGQPQHF. Written as DNA, the CDR3 is TGTGCCACCAGCAGAGATCGGGGCCAGCCCCAGCATTTT.

About this clone itself: The same CDR3 can be traced to other DNA sequences in this sample. The chain couples TRBV20-1 to TRBJ2-5; D remains ambiguous. This CDR3 is built from 11 residues. CDR1 is DFQATT, CDR2 SNEGSKA, per germline (reference sequence). V lost 0 bases and J lost 5, with 4 bases in between. The DNA for the CDR3 is TGCAGTGCTAGAGATCGCGAGACCCAGTACTTC. Translation: CSARDRETQYF.

As to this clone: Different DNA sequences within this sample yield the same CDR3. The V call is TRBV28, the J call TRBJ2-7; 8 nucleotides line up with TRBD1. The CDR3 covers 15 residues. CDR1 MDHEN and CDR2 SYDVKM come from the germline V gene. After removal of 6 bases from V and 1 base from J, the junction contained 8 bases not matched to a gene. The CDR3 region has the DNA TGTGCCAGCAGCCCCTCCGGGACAGGATCCTACGAGCAGTACTTC. Protein product: CASSPSGTGSYEQYF.

The V call is TRBV29-1, the J call TRBJ2-7; the match to TRBD1 covers 8 bases. The CDR3 has 15 amino acids. The germline CDR1 and CDR2 sequences are SQVTM and ANQGSEA. Trimming cost V 4 bases and J 2 bases; bases outside gene matches: 10. CDR3 in DNA: TGCAGCGTTGTCCCCGGGACAGGAGGGCCCTACGAGCAGTACTTC. Translating it yields CSVVPGTGGPYEQYF.